This entry is about one T cell receptor (beta chain). The length of the CDR3 is 14 residues. In germline, CDR1 is LGHDT, CDR2 YNNKEL (reference sequence). V lost 6 bases, J lost 10 bases, and 21 bases lay in between. Together with a sample-barcoded 5' primer, a J-beta primer mix was included in a second PCR lasting roughly 6 to 12 cycles. A single record per CDR3 protein comes from TCRdb applying MiXCR to the 5' RACE reads. The sample lists about 1.6 million distinct CDR3 sequences; roughly 32% were seen once. Drawn from each donor were approximately 10 milliliters of peripheral blood. This entry comes from a study of blood T cells in healthy people across ages.

Sequenced input: blood. The chain carries TRBV3-1 and TRBJ2-5, with a possible D match to TRBD1 (6 bases). The receptor was isolated from a woman in her twenties or thirties in good health. In nucleotides, the CDR3 is TGTGCCAGCAGTCGACAGGTTACTAAGAAGGTCCAGTACTTC. This gives the protein CASSRQVTKKVQYF.